This T cell receptor (beta chain) came from a study of shared clonotypes between healthy human individuals. Study-wide background: Donors were a couple of women and a few men aged 18 to 49.

This table comes from immunoSEQ multiplex PCR, and its TCRdb copy is limited to in-frame clones, with some not included. Of 2 million to 2.5 million clones listed, under 95% are singletons. As regards this clone: Its matching antigen is unknown.

The germline V gene has CDR1 MNHEY and CDR2 SVGAGI. The CDR3 extends over 11 amino acids. Deletions cut 8 bases from V and 6 bases from J, with 7 bases between. Overall study findings and caveats: Shared clonotypes across all four donors exceeded non-shared ones in generation probability.

This TCR came from a man younger than 30 in good health. Some clones in this sample may be carry-over from other donors' samples. The chain carries TRBV6-5 and TRBJ2-2; no firm D call. Input material: naive CD4+ T cells from PBMCs. Noted subset: CD45RA+ positively selected. CDR3 protein: CASGAAGELFF. The CDR3 nucleotides read TGTGCCAGCGGAGCTGCCGGGGAGCTGTTTTTT.